This TCR beta chain was captured by sequencing in a study of shared clonotypes between healthy human individuals. A CD45RA-negative memory subset and a CD45RA+ naive subset were separated from the CD4+ cells. This clone was found once. The method was immunoSEQ multiplex PCR; TCRdb's version includes in-frame clones alone and lacks a portion of them. The sample shows about 2.4 million clones, 93% of them seen only once. The CDR3 has 13 residues. V lost 7 bases and J lost 0, with 10 bases in between. Germline CDR1 is SGDLS and CDR2 is YYNGEE. The chain couples TRBV9 to TRBJ1-1; tentatively, D is TRBD1 (6 bases). This receptor was taken from a man between 18 and 35 years old in good health. Some clones in this sample may be carry-over from other donors' samples. Source material: naive CD4+ T cells from PBMCs. As to subset: CD45RA+ positively selected. CDR3 amino acids: CASGQGLNTEAFF. The CDR3 DNA sequence: TGTGCCAGCGGGCAGGGGTTGAACACTGAAGCTTTCTTT.